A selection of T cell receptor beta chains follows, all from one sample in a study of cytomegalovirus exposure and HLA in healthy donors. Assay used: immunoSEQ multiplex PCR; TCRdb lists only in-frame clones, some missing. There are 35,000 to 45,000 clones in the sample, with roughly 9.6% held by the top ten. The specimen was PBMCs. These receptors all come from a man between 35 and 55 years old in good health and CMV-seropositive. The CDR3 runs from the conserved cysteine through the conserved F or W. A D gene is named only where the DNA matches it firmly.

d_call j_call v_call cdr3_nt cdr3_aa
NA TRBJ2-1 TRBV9 TGTGCCAGCAGCGTAGGGGCTAGCAGTAGCTCCTACAATGAGCAGTTCTTC CASSVGASSSSYNEQFF
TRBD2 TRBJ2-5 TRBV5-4 TGTGCCAGCACCTCGGAGCTAGCGGGACAAGAGACCCAGTACTTC CASTSELAGQETQYF
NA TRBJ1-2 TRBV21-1 TGTGCCAGCAGCAAAAGAACAGGGTGCTATGGCTACACCTTC CASSKRTGCYGYTF
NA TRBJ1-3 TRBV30 TGTGCCTGGAGTGTTGGCCACGGGGGACTCTCTGGAAACACCATATATTTT CAWSVGHGGLSGNTIYF
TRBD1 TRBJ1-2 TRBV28 TGTGCCAGCAGTTTACAACAGGGGGCAGGCTATGGCTACACCTTC CASSLQQGAGYGYTF
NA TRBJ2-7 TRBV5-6 TGTGCCAGCACCCTCCAGGGAAACGAGCAGTACTTC CASTLQGNEQYF
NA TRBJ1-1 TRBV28 TGTGCCAGCAGCCCAGGGTGGGACACTGAAGCTTTCTTT CASSPGWDTEAFF
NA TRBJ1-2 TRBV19 TGTGCCAGTAGTATAATGGCAGACTATGGCTACACCTTC CASSIMADYGYTF
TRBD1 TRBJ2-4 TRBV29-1 TGCAGCGTCGGTGACAGGGTGAATAGCAACAAAAACATTCAGTACTTC CSVGDRVNSNKNIQYF
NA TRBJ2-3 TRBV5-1 TGCGCCAGCAGCTTGGGGCAGTCGAAAACAGATACGCAGTATTTT CASSLGQSKTDTQYF
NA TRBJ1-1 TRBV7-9 TGTGCCAGCAGCTCGGTCGGGGTCGGCACTGAAGCTTTCTTT CASSSVGVGTEAFF
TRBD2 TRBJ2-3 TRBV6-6 TGTGCCAGCAGTTCCCGACTAGCGGGAGAATCTAATACGCAGTATTTT CASSSRLAGESNTQYF
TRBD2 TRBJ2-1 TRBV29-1 TGCAGCGTTGGAGCGGGAGGGTACAATGAGCAGTTCTTC CSVGAGGYNEQFF
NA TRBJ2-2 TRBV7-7 TGTGCTAGCAGCTTAGTTCTCCCCGCGACAGCCGGGGAGCTGTTTTTT CASSLVLPATAGELFF
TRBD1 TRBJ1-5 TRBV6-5 TGTGCCAGCAGGTCCGGGACAGGAGGCCAGCCCCAGCATTTT CASRSGTGGQPQHF
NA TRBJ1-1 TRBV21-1 TGTGCCAGCACCCCAGGGAGGACTGAAGCTTTCTTT CASTPGRTEAFF